This TCR beta chain comes out of a study of T cell repertoires in cytomegalovirus infection. Background on the study: Based on public TCR beta signatures, there were indications of CMV infection and of a matching HLA type. General study findings and limits: HLA-C-restricted CMV clonotypes gave the most frequent clonotype in two of eight donors.

TCRdb analysed the reads with MiXCR anew, one entry per CDR3 protein. The top ten hold roughly 25% of the sample, which has under 200,000 distinct CDR3 sequences, about a fifth seen once. In its sample, this clonotype was seen many times. Its target is unknown. The CDR3 consists of 15 residues. Germline V gene data show CDR1 as MNHNY and CDR2 as SVGAGI (reference sequence). The J segment lost 5 bases and the V segment lost 5 bases, leaving 7 bases of the junction unmatched. The sequence was collected from a human donor in good health (CMV status not recorded). Some clones in this sample may be carry-over from other donors' samples. The chain links TRBV6-6 to TRBJ2-1; 9 bases are a match to TRBD2. This sample comprised CD8+ T cells from cultured PBMCs, obtained from culture after CMV antigen stimulation. As DNA, the CDR3 is TGTGCCAGCAGTCCTCGGGTAGCGGGGGACAATGAGCAGTTCTTC. Translated: CASSPRVAGDNEQFF.